This T cell receptor beta chain was profiled in a study of blood T cell repertoires in COVID-19. Study-wide context: Both acute and convalescent COVID-19 samples were obtained from the United States, Italy and Spain. PBMCs, B-cell-depleted T cells, or T cells provided the cDNA or gDNA that made up the material.

CDR3 length: 18 residues. Germline V gives CDR1 MGHRA, CDR2 YSYEKL. V lost 1 base to trimming and J lost 4 bases; unmatched junction nucleotides: 9. In the original processing: Estimation of nucleated cell counts was performed using reference gene primer amplification. Repertoires were generated with immunoSEQ multiplex PCR, while TCRdb's copy carries only in-frame clones and drops some. V, J and clone size reflect that table, while D and trimming were determined from the DNA. The sample carries approximately 200,000 clones, 88% recorded once. J is TRBJ2-5 and V is TRBV4-1; 13 nucleotides agree with TRBD2. This clonotype originated in a man between 70 and 80 years old with acute or convalescent COVID-19. Sequencing was done on a sample of peripheral blood. The chain's CDR3 is CASSQVISTSGRRETQYF. CDR3 nucleotide sequence: TGCGCCAGCAGCCAAGTAATTTCGACTAGCGGGAGGCGAGAGACCCAGTACTTC.